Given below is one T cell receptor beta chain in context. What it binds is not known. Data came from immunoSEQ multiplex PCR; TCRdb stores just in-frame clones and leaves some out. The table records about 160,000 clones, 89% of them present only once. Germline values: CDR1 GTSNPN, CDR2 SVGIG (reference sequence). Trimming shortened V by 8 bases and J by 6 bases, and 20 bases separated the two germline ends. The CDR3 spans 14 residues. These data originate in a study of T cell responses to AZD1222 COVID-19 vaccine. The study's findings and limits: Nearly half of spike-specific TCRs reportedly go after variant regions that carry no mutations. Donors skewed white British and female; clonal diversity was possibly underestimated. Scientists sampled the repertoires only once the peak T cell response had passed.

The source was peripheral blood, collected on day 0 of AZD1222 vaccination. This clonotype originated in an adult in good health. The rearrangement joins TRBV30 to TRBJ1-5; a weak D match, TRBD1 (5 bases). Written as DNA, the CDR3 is TGTGCCGCACGACTCGGGGGTCCGGGTCAGCCCCAGCATTTT. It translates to CAARLGGPGQPQHF.